This TCR beta chain was recorded in a study of T cells in Graves' hyperthyroidism and ophthalmopathy. RNA transcripts yielded amplified TCR beta CDR3 regions. In the first-round RT-PCR of the TCR CDR3, the HTBI primer set was used. Via MiXCR, TCRdb re-called the multiplex PCR reads, giving one row per CDR3 protein. The table shows fewer than 650,000 distinct CDR3 sequences, with roughly 14% occurring only once. Lactation, pregnancy, other autoimmune disease or uncontrolled infection excluded patients. Fresh peripheral blood, around 9.3 ml, was the source of the PBMCs. CDR3 length: 13 residues. Germline CDR1 and CDR2: SGHKS and YYEKEE (reference sequence). The V segment lost 4 bases and the J segment 10 bases; nucleotides outside the gene matches: 5.

The origin of this receptor is a woman aged 40 to 50 with Graves' ophthalmopathy. The J gene is TRBJ1-1, the V gene TRBV5-5; TRBD1 aligns across 12 bases. The material sequenced was blood. CDR3 DNA sequence: TGTGCCAGCAGCCCGGGACAGGGGGCGGGAGCTTTCTTT. Its protein product is CASSPGQGAGAFF. Using reference TRBV5-5 and TRBJ1-1 for the parts outside the CDR3, the full variable domain is DAGVTQSPTHLIKTRGQQVTLRCSPISGHKSVSWYQQVLGQGPQFIFQYYEKEERGRGNFPDRFSARQFPNYSSELNVNALLLGDSALYLCASSPGQGAGAFFGQGTRLTVV.